This TCR beta chain appears in the sequencing data of a study of technical replicates of blood from several donors (dated 2017 in TCRdb). About this clone: This receptor's antigen is unknown. The record has no base qualities; no much larger clone is one base away.

V and J are truncated by 6 bases and 4 bases respectively, leaving an intervening sequence of 18 bases. The germline V gene yields SGHVS for CDR1 and FQNEAQ for CDR2. The CDR3 has 16 amino acids, counting the end cysteine and phenylalanine. Left in the record is the CDR3 DNA by itself, 48 bases read in frame from the first base. Library preparation employed the immunoSEQ multiplex PCR assay. Sourced from immuneACCESS, this table was stored by TCRdb with only in-frame sequences that have V and J called. A share of the clones is absent; for the studies checked, an unresolved V gene accounts for under half, and the remainder has no known explanation. Here the sample has 50,000 to 80,000 clones; 86% occur a single time. Around 5% of the sample is in the top ten clones.

The source material was PBMCs. The sequence is built from TRBV7-8 and TRBJ1-4, with the D gene call left open. The sequence derives from a human donor in good health. Some clones in this sample may be carry-over from other donors' samples. DNA sequence: TGTGCCAGCAGGCACAGCCAAGGCGGGAATAATGAAAAACTGTTTTTT. Its protein is CASRHSQGGNNEKLFF.